The 19 T cell receptor beta chains given below trace back to one sample, sequenced in a study of CD8 T cells in Susac syndrome. RNA in amounts of roughly 0.5 to 1 ug was reverse transcribed with random hexamers. A single record per CDR3 protein comes from TCRdb applying MiXCR to the immunoSEQ multiplex PCR reads. The sample lists approximately 110,000 distinct CDR3 sequences, more than 80% occurring once. The material sequenced was CD8+ T cells from PBMCs. These receptors all stem from a human donor with multiple sclerosis.

CDR3 residues: CASSLLRSGANVLTF. CDR3 bases: TGTGCCAGCAGTTTATTGCGCTCTGGGGCCAACGTCCTGACTTTC. The J gene is TRBJ2-6, the V gene TRBV27, with D hard to call. V lost 1 base to trimming and J lost 0 bases, with 4 bases between them. Germline lookup yields CDR1 MNHEY and CDR2 SMNVEV (reference sequence). The CDR3 runs to 15 residues.

This chain joins TRBV7-9 and TRBJ1-1; D is uncertain. Looked up from germline, CDR1 is SEHNR and CDR2 is FQNEAQ (reference sequence). The CDR3 is 12 residues long. Trimming removed 6 bases from V and 2 bases from J, with 7 bases in between. CDR3 loop: CASREANTEAFF. CDR3 DNA sequence: TGTGCCAGCAGGGAGGCCAACACTGAAGCTTTCTTT.

The rearrangement links TRBV6-5 to TRBJ2-3; D is unresolved. V was shortened by 5 bases and J by 3 bases, with 6 bases between the two germline ends. The CDR3 runs 12 residues. CDR1 and CDR2 from the germline V gene are MNHEY and SVGAGI. The CDR3 is CASSTPTDTQYF. The CDR3 DNA follows: TGTGCCAGCAGTACACCGACAGATACGCAGTATTTT.

This chain connects TRBV9 to TRBJ2-5; 13 bases align to TRBD2. Germline lookup yields CDR1 SGDLS and CDR2 YYNGEE. The CDR3 is 19 amino acids. V was pared by 3 bases and J by 1 base, with 12 bases of the junction left unmatched. DNA for the CDR3: TGTGCCAGCAGCGCCCCCGGACTAGCGGGGGAGCCCAGCCAAGAGACCCAGTACTTC. It encodes CASSAPGLAGEPSQETQYF.

The chain has TRBV12-5 and TRBJ2-5; TRBD1 agrees at 8 bases. Germline V CDR1 and CDR2: LGHNT, FRNRAP. The CDR3 extends over 14 amino acids. Unmatched junction bases numbered 10, after V lost 6 bases and J lost 7 bases. The CDR3 protein is CASGLTGEPGTQYF. The CDR3 DNA reads TGTGCTAGTGGCCTGACAGGGGAGCCCGGGACCCAGTACTTC.

J is TRBJ2-3 and V is TRBV20-1; TRBD2 matches at 9 bases. The CDR3 spans 17 residues. The germline CDR1 and CDR2 sequences are DFQATT and SNEGSKA (reference sequence). V shed 5 bases and J 6 bases; nucleotides not matched to a gene: 18. DNA for the CDR3: TGCAGTGCTCCTACCTTTGGACTAGCGAAAAGTCTCGATACGCAGTATTTT. Amino acids: CSAPTFGLAKSLDTQYF.

The gene calls are TRBV7-2 and TRBJ2-7, with TRBD1 as a possible D gene (6 bases). Germline assignment: CDR1 SGHTA and CDR2 FQGNSA. Trimming shortened V by 1 base and J by 2 bases, and 18 bases separated the two germline ends. The length of the CDR3 is 17 residues. Here the CDR3 reads CASSLVGPGTRPYEQYV. The CDR3 coding sequence is TGTGCCAGCAGCTTAGTCGGGCCAGGGACACGACCCTACGAGCAGTACGTC.

The rearrangement links TRBV24-1 to TRBJ2-7; 9 bases are shared with TRBD1. The CDR3 consists of 14 residues. V was pared by 0 bases and J by 12 bases, with 8 bases of the junction left unmatched. Looked up from germline, CDR1 is KGHDR and CDR2 is SFDVKD. The CDR3 region has the DNA TGTGCCACCAGTGATTTGCAGTTCGGGGACAGGGTGTACTTC. It encodes CATSDLQFGDRVYF.

V usage is TRBV5-6 and J usage is TRBJ1-1; 8 bases are shared with TRBD1. The CDR3 length is 14 residues. Germline V gene sequence: CDR1 SGHDT, CDR2 YYEEEE. With V trimmed by 3 bases and J by 7 bases, 8 bases remained unmatched. The CDR3 DNA reads TGTGCCAGCAGCTGGGGGACAGGAGTGCTTGAAGCTTTCTTT. Protein: CASSWGTGVLEAFF. The full variable domain, in which reference TRBV5-6 and TRBJ1-1 provide the parts outside the CDR3, is DAGVTQSPTHLIKTRGQQVTLRCSPKSGHDTVSWYQQALGQGPQFIFQYYEEEERQRGNFPDRFSGHQFPNYSSELNVNALLLGDSALYLCASSWGTGVLEAFFGQGTRLTVV.

The chain combines TRBV30 with TRBJ1-5; D uncertain. This CDR3 is built from 13 residues. The germline V gene encodes CDR1 GTSNPN and CDR2 SVGIG (reference sequence). Trimming removed 5 bases from V and 6 bases from J, with 14 bases in between. CDR3 coding DNA: TGTGCCTGGGTCAAGGGCTTGGGTCAGCCCCAGCATTTT. It encodes CAWVKGLGQPQHF. The whole variable domain, remainder taken from reference TRBV30 and TRBJ1-5, is SQTIHQWPATLVQPVGSPLSLECTVEGTSNPNLYWYRQAAGRGLQLLFYSVGIGQISSEVPQNLSASRPQDRQFILSSKKLLLSDSGFYLCAWVKGLGQPQHFGDGTRLSIL.

The chain carries TRBV5-1 and TRBJ2-6; D uncertain. Germline V lookup: CDR1 SGHRS, CDR2 YFSETQ. Trimming removed 2 bases at V and 0 bases at J, with 12 bases between. The CDR3 covers 17 residues. The CDR3 protein is CASSLNPKSSGANVLTF. DNA for the CDR3: TGCGCCAGCAGCTTAAACCCGAAGAGCTCTGGGGCCAACGTCCTGACTTTC.

The V and J genes are TRBV20-1 and TRBJ2-7, with D tentatively TRBD1 (7 bases). V was cut by 0 bases and J by 5 bases, with 17 bases left in between. This CDR3 has 15 amino acids. Looked up from germline, CDR1 is DFQATT and CDR2 is SNEGSKA (reference sequence). CDR3 coding DNA: TGCAGTGCTAGAGATCTCCAGGGGGGAACGGACGAGCAGTACTTC. It codes for CSARDLQGGTDEQYF.

The chain carries TRBV6-6 and TRBJ2-7; D unclear. V lost 7 bases, J lost 1 base, and 11 bases lay in between. The length of the CDR3 is 13 residues. Germline V gene sequence: CDR1 MNHNY, CDR2 SVGAGI (reference sequence). The CDR3 region has the DNA TGTGCCAGCACCTTCGGACGGTCCTACGAGCAGTACGTC. Its protein is CASTFGRSYEQYV.

The chain carries TRBV12-3 or TRBV12-4 and TRBJ2-1, with D perhaps being TRBD1 or TRBD2 (6 bases each). V was pared by 3 bases and J by 9 bases, with 18 bases between. This CDR3 comprises 15 residues. The CDR3 sequence is CASSFPTGGLSEQFF. The CDR3 region has the DNA TGTGCCAGCAGTTTCCCTACCGGGGGCCTGAGTGAGCAGTTCTTC.

The V call is TRBV9, the J call TRBJ2-3, with 11 bases matching TRBD1. The V segment lost 2 bases and the J segment 1 base; nucleotides outside the gene matches: 6. The CDR3 contains 17 residues. Germline CDR1 reads SGDLS; CDR2 reads YYNGEE. CDR3 coding DNA: TGTGCCAGCAGCGTCCGCCCGGGACAGGGGGGCACAGATACGCAGTATTTT. Amino acid sequence: CASSVRPGQGGTDTQYF.

This clonotype was seen only once. The chain joins TRBV5-1 to TRBJ1-1, with D possibly TRBD1 on 6 matching bases. Germline V lookup: CDR1 SGHRS, CDR2 YFSETQ. V lost 2 bases and J lost 6, with 14 bases in between. This CDR3 is 14 amino acids long. CDR3 sequence (DNA): TGCGCCAGCAGCTTTTATGTGGGGGGCCCTGAAGCTTTCTTT. Its protein is CASSFYVGGPEAFF.

The rearrangement uses TRBV24-1 and TRBJ2-2; no definite D call. The CDR3 has 16 residues. Trimming took 1 base from V and 0 from J, leaving 8 bases between them. CDR1 and CDR2 from the germline V gene are KGHDR and SFDVKD. CDR3 nucleotide sequence: TGTGCCACCAGTGATTTTACTAACCCGAACACCGGGGAGCTGTTTTTT. Its protein product is CATSDFTNPNTGELFF.

The J gene is TRBJ2-5, the V gene TRBV12-1. TRBV12-1 is recorded as a pseudogene. This CDR3 spans 15 amino acids. The chain's CDR3 is CASSLLTWNQETQYF. CDR3 nucleotide sequence: TGTGCCAGCAGCTTGCTCACCTGGAACCAAGAGACCCAGTACTTC.

This rearrangement joins TRBV29-1 to TRBJ2-7, with TRBD1 matching over 10 bases. After removal of 3 bases from V and 5 bases from J, the junction contained 4 bases not matched to a gene. The CDR3 consists of 13 residues. Germline CDR1 reads SQVTM; CDR2 reads ANQGSEA. CDR3 residues: CSVEGQGRHEQYF. DNA for the CDR3: TGCAGCGTTGAGGGACAGGGGCGTCACGAGCAGTACTTC.